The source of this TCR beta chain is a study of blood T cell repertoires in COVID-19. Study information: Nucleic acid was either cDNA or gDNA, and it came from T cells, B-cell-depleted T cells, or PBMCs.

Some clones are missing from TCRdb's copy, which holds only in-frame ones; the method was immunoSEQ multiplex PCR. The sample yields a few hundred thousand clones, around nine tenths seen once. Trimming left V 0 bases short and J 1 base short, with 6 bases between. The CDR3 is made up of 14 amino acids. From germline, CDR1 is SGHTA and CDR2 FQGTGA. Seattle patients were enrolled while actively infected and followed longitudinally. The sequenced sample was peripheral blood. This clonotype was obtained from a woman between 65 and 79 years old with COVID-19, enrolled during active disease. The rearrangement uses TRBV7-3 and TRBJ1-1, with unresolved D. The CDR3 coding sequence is TGTGCCAGCAGCTTAACTTCCGGGAACACTGAAGCTTTCTTT. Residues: CASSLTSGNTEAFF.